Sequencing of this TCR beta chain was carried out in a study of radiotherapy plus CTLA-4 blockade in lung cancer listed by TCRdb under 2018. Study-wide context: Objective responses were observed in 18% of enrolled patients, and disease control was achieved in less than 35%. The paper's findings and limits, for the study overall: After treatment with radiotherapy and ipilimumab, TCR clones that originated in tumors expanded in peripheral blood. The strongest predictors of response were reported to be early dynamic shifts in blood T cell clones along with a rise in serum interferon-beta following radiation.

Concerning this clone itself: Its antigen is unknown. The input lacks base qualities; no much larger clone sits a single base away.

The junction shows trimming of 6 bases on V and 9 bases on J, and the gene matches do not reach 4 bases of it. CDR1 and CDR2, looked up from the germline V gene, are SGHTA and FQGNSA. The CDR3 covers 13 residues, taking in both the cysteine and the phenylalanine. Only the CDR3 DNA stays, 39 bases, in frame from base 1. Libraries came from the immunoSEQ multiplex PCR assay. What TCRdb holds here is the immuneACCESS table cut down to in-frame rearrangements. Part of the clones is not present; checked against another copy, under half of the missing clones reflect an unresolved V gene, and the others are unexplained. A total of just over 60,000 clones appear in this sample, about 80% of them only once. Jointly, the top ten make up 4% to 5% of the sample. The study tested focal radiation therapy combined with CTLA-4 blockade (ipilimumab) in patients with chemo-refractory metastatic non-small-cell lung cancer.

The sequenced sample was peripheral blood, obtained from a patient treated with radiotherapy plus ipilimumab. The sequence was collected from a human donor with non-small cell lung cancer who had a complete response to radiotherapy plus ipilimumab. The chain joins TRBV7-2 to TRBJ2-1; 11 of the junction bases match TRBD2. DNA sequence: TGTGCCAGCAGACCTACTAGCGGGGGTGAGCAGTTCTTC. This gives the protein CASRPTSGGEQFF.